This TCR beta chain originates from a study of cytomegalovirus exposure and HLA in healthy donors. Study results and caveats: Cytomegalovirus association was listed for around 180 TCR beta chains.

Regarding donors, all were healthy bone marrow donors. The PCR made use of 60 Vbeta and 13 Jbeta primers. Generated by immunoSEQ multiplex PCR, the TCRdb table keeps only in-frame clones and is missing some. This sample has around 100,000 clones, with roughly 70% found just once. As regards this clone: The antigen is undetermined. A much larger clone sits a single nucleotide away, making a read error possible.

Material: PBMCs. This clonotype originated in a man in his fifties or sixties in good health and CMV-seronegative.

The CDR3 here is CASSLTGNTEAFF. CDR3 sequence (DNA): TGTGCCAGCAGCCTAACAGGGAACACTGAAGCTTTCTTT. The chain is built from TRBV11-2 and TRBJ1-1; possible D gene TRBD1, 5 bases. V was pared by 5 bases and J by 1 base, with 8 bases between. The CDR3 extends over 13 amino acids. Germline V gives CDR1 SGHAT, CDR2 FQNNGV.